This T cell receptor beta chain was identified during a study of blood T cell repertoires in COVID-19 (dated by TCRdb to about 2020). For context, the study as a whole: Samples from collaborators originated in the United States, Italy and Spain and spanned both the acute and convalescent phases of COVID-19. Deeply sampled blood TCRbeta repertoires from subjects exposed to, actively infected with, or recovered from COVID-19 were included in the dataset. Where HLA class I and class II types were available, the types were taken from metadata supplied by the sample provider, not from assay-based typing. The repertoires were released in a freely available public database meant as a resource for research on the immune response to SARS-CoV-2. Sample metadata almost always included a de-identified subject ID, COVID-19 status, age in years and sex. The material from the prospective study consisted of cDNA or gDNA derived from T cells, B-cell-depleted T cells, or PBMCs. Samples were obtained from the ongoing ImmuneRACE study (first 160 participants) and from 1,254 subjects provided by 6 global collaborators.

At one collaborating source in Seattle, patients were enrolled during active infection and were followed longitudinally through the course of disease. The collaborating institutions used their own protocols to collect whole blood in K2EDTA tubes. For TCRbeta analysis, collaborator samples were shipped as frozen whole blood, as isolated PBMCs, or as DNA extracted from either sample type. General conclusions and limits of the study: How much clinical and demographic metadata was included differed by source and by participant, and the metadata was provided uncurated.

Details on this clone: Its antigen is unknown. One base away there is no much larger clone; base qualities are not given.

V gives up 9 bases and J gives up 4 bases, and the segment between their germline ends measures 8 bases. Its CDR3 holds 11 amino acids, cysteine through phenylalanine. Of all the DNA, just the CDR3 is kept, 33 bases in frame from base 1. CDR1 and CDR2, looked up from the germline V gene, are KGHDR and SFDVKD. TCRbeta CDR3 regions were amplified from genomic DNA using the immunoSEQ Assay, a bias-controlled multiplex PCR. Per the authors' processing: Within the assay, amplification of reference gene primers was used to estimate how many nucleated cells each sample contained. To quantify the absolute abundance of each unique TCRbeta CDR3 rearrangement, sequence reads were collapsed and filtered. For each sample, productive Simpson clonality was calculated by taking the square root of Simpson's diversity index across productive rearrangements. What TCRdb holds here is the immuneACCESS table cut down to in-frame rearrangements. Part of the clones is not present; checked against another copy, under half of the missing clones reflect an unresolved V gene, and the others are unexplained. For V, J and clone size, that table is used; D and trimming come from the DNA. The sample table contains about 350,000 clones; only one count was recorded for approximately 91% of them. The biggest ten clones account for 6% to 8.5% of the sample.

The sequence came from a woman in her sixties or seventies with COVID-19, enrolled during active disease. The chain is assembled from TRBV24-1 and TRBJ1-2; the D gene assignment is ambiguous. What was sequenced was peripheral blood. CDR3 loop: CATSWSYGYTF. The sequence in DNA is TGTGCCACCTCGTGGAGCTATGGCTACACCTTC.